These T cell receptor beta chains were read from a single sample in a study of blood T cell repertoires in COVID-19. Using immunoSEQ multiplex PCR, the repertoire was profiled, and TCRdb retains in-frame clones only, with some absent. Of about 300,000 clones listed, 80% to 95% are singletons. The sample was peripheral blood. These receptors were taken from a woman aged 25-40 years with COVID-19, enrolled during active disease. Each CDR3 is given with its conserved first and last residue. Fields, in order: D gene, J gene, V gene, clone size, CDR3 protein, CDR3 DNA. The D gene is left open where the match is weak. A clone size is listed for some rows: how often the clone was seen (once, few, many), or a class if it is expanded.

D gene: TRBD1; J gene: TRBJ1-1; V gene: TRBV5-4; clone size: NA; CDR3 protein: CASSWGTGGSTEAFF; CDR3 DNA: TGTGCCAGCAGCTGGGGGACAGGGGGGAGCACTGAAGCTTTCTTT
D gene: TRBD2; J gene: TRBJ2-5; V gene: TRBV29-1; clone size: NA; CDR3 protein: CSVESGREQETQYF; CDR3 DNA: TGCAGCGTTGAGAGCGGGAGGGAACAAGAGACCCAGTACTTC
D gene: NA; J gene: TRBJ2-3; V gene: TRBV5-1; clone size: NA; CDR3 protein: CASSLTGSGDTQYF; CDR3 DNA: TGCGCCAGCAGCTTAACAGGGTCCGGAGATACGCAGTATTTT
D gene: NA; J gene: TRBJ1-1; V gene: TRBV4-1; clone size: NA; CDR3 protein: CASSQDGGVPGSENTEAFF; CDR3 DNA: TGCGCCAGCAGCCAAGATGGGGGGGTCCCCGGATCAGAGAACACTGAAGCTTTCTTT
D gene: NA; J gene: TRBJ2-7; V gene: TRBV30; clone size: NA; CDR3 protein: CAWSRGPPPYEQYF; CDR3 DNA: TGTGCCTGGAGTCGGGGTCCCCCGCCCTACGAGCAGTACTTC
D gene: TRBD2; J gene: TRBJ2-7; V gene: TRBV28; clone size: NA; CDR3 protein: CASRPSSGRARDEQYF; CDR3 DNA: TGTGCCAGCAGACCTTCTAGCGGGAGGGCCCGGGACGAGCAGTACTTC
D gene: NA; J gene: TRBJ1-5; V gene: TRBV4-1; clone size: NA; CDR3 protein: CASSYNYGDNQPQHF; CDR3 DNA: TGCGCCAGCAGCTATAATTACGGGGACAATCAGCCCCAGCATTTT
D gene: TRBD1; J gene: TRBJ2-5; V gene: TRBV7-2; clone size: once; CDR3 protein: CASQDRARRETQYF; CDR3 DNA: TGTGCCAGCCAGGACAGGGCACGGAGAGAGACCCAGTACTTC
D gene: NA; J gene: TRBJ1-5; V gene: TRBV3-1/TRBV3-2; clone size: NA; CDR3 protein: CASSQGNRDQPQHF; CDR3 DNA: TGTGCCAGCAGCCAAGGAAACAGGGATCAGCCCCAGCATTTT
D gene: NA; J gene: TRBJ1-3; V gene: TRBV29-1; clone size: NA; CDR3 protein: CSVGRGTGNTIYF; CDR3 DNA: TGCAGCGTTGGGCGCGGGACTGGAAACACCATATATTTT
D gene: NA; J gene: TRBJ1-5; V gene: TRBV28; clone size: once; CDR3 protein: CASSEFRQFNQPQHF; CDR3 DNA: TGTGCCAGCAGTGAATTCCGACAGTTCAATCAGCCCCAGCATTTT
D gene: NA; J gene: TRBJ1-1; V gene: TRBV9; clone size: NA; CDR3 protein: CASSVRAESTEAFF; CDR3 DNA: TGTGCCAGCAGCGTGCGGGCTGAGAGCACTGAAGCTTTCTTT
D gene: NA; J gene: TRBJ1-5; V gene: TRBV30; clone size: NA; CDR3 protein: CAWRAKGGRQPQHF; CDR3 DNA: TGTGCCTGGAGGGCCAAGGGGGGGCGGCAGCCCCAGCATTTT
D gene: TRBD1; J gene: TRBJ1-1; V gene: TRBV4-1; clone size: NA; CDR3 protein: CASSRTGVNTEAFF; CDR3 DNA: TGCGCCAGCAGCCGAACAGGGGTTAACACTGAAGCTTTCTTT
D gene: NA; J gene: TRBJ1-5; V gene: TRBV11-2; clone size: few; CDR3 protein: CASSLRGNSNQPQHF; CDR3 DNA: TGTGCCAGCAGCTTGAGGGGGAATAGCAATCAGCCCCAGCATTTT
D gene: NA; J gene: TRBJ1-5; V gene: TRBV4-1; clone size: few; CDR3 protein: CASSQDRGQPQHF; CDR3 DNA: TGCGCCAGCAGCCAAGACAGGGGTCAGCCCCAGCATTTT
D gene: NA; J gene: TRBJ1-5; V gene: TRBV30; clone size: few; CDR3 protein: CAWSVHGGFNQPQHF; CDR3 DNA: TGTGCCTGGAGTGTACACGGAGGGTTCAATCAGCCCCAGCATTTT
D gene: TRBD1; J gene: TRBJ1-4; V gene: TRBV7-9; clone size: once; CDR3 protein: CASSNLQGANEKLFF; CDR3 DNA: TGTGCCAGCAGCAACCTACAGGGGGCGAATGAAAAACTGTTTTTT
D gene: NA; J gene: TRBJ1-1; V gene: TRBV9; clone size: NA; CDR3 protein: CASSVPSGGIYTEAFF; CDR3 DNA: TGTGCCAGCAGCGTACCCTCCGGCGGCATCTACACTGAAGCTTTCTTT
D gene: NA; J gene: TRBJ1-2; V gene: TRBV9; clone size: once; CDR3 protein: CASSVQTQGIHGYTF; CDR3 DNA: TGTGCCAGCAGCGTCCAGACTCAGGGGATCCATGGCTACACCTTC
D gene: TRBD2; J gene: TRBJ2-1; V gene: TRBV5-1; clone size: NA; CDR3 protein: CASSSTSGSYNEQFF; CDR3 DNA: TGCGCCAGCAGCTCAACTAGCGGGAGTTACAATGAGCAGTTCTTC
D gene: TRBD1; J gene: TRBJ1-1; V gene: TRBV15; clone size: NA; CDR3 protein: CATSSRGRDEAFF; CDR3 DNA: TGTGCCACCAGCAGCAGGGGGCGAGATGAAGCTTTCTTT